This entry lists 22 T cell receptor beta chains sequenced from one sample in a study of PD-L1 blockade in urothelial cancer. Profiled with immunoSEQ multiplex PCR; TCRdb holds only in-frame clones, not every one. The data hold about 24,000 clones, with about four fifths observed a single time. The starting material was PBMCs, obtained around atezolizumab (anti-PD-L1) treatment. These receptors were obtained from a man aged 65 to 79 with urothelial cancer.

This chain joins TRBV21-1 and TRBJ1-1. TRBV21-1 is a pseudogene. The CDR3 has 16 amino acids. In DNA form, the CDR3 reads TGTGCCAGCAGCAAAGGGGGGAGGGACATGAACACTGAAGCTTTCTTT. This gives the protein CASSKGGRDMNTEAFF.

The rearrangement joins TRBV11-3 to TRBJ2-1; maybe TRBD2 (5 bases). The ends were cut back, 1 base at V and 0 bases at J, with 7 bases in the middle. From germline, CDR1 is SGHNT and CDR2 YENEEA. The CDR3 contains 15 residues. The chain's CDR3 is CASSLGLASYNEQFF. The DNA of the CDR3 is TGTGCCAGCAGCTTAGGTCTAGCCTCCTACAATGAGCAGTTCTTC.

This sequence joins TRBV6-5 and TRBJ1-4; TRBD1 aligns across 10 bases. This CDR3 region has 16 residues. Germline loops: CDR1 MNHEY, CDR2 SVGAGI. V dropped 2 bases and J dropped 7; count of bases not matched to a gene: 7. The CDR3 loop is CASSYDLTGGLEKLFF. The DNA of the CDR3 is TGTGCCAGCAGTTACGACTTGACAGGGGGCCTTGAAAAACTGTTTTTT.

V gene TRBV29-1 combines with J gene TRBJ2-3; 8 bases map to TRBD2. The CDR3 has 17 residues. CDR1 and CDR2 (germline): SQVTM, ANQGSEA. Losses at the gene ends were 5 bases for V and 4 bases for J; bases not matched to a gene: 17. The CDR3 loop reads CSVIVRGKRESSDTQYF. CDR3 DNA sequence: TGCAGCGTTATCGTTCGGGGGAAGCGGGAGTCCTCAGATACGCAGTATTTT.

The V call is TRBV4-1, the J call TRBJ2-3; 8 bases are shared with TRBD2. CDR1 is MGHRA, CDR2 YSYEKL, per germline. The CDR3 is 14 amino acids. Unmatched junction bases numbered 5, after V lost 4 bases and J lost 5 bases. The CDR3 protein is CASSLAGRGDTQYF. The CDR3 nucleotides read TGCGCCAGCAGCCTAGCGGGAAGAGGAGATACGCAGTATTTT.

This clone was found once. The V gene is TRBV10-1, the J gene TRBJ1-2, with D uncertain. V lost 2 bases to trimming and J lost 2 bases, with 6 bases between them. Germline lookup yields CDR1 WNHNN and CDR2 SYGVQD (reference sequence). The CDR3 spans 13 residues. The CDR3 DNA reads TGCGCCAGCAGTGAGGGGCAGAACTATGGCTACACCTTC. It yields the protein CASSEGQNYGYTF.

The sample holds a few counts of this clone. The chain employs TRBV28 and TRBJ2-3; perhaps TRBD2 as D (6 bases). The CDR3 runs to 12 residues. V was cut by 5 bases and J by 6 bases, with 9 bases left in between. From germline, CDR1 is MDHEN and CDR2 SYDVKM. CDR3 region: CASSGGGDTQYF. The CDR3 DNA is TGTGCCAGCAGTGGCGGAGGGGATACGCAGTATTTT. The variable domain in full, completed from reference TRBV28 and TRBJ2-3, reads DVKVTQSSRYLVKRTGEKVFLECVQDMDHENMFWYRQDPGLGLRLIYFSYDVKMKEKGDIPEGYSVSREKKERFSLILESASTNQTSMYLCASSGGGDTQYFGPGTRLTVL.

V is TRBV18 and J is TRBJ1-2, with D perhaps TRBD1 (6 bases). The CDR3 is 13 residues long. The V gene's germline CDR1 is KGHSH and CDR2 LQKENI. The ends were cut back, 2 bases at V and 3 bases at J, with 7 bases in the middle. In nucleotides, the CDR3 is TGTGCCAGCTCACCAGGGGGCCACTATGGCTACACCTTC. It encodes CASSPGGHYGYTF.

A single count supports this clone. This rearrangement joins TRBV6-1 to TRBJ2-7, with D unclear. This CDR3 comprises 14 residues. Per the germline V gene, CDR1 is MNHNS and CDR2 is SASEGT. V lost 7 bases and J lost 1, with 14 bases in between. The CDR3 loop is CASNSGSKSYEQYF. The CDR3 bases are TGTGCCAGCAATTCTGGCTCCAAATCCTACGAGCAGTACTTC.

This clone was observed a single time. The V gene is TRBV18, the J gene TRBJ2-7; perhaps TRBD2 as D (5 bases). Germline assignment: CDR1 KGHSH and CDR2 LQKENI. Trimming left V 3 bases short and J 3 bases short, with 24 bases between. The CDR3 totals 18 residues. CDR3 in DNA: TGTGCCAGCTCACCCCTTACCCCCTGGGAGACCGAGATCTACGAGCAGTACTTC. Translating it yields CASSPLTPWETEIYEQYF.

The chain uses TRBV7-9 and TRBJ2-7; 7 bases fit TRBD2. V dropped 8 bases and J dropped 2; count of bases not matched to a gene: 12. This CDR3 region has 15 residues. Per the germline V gene, CDR1 is SEHNR and CDR2 is FQNEAQ (reference sequence). The CDR3 DNA reads as TGTGCCAGCGGGGGGAAGGGCGGGAGCACCTACGAGCAGTACTTC. Residues: CASGGKGGSTYEQYF. Together with reference TRBV7-9 and TRBJ2-7, the CDR3 gives the full variable domain: DTGVSQNPRHKITKRGQNVTFRCDPISEHNRLYWYRQTLGQGPEFLTYFQNEAQLEKSRLLSDRFSAERPKGSFSTLEIQRTEQGDSAMYLCASGGKGGSTYEQYFGPGTRLTVT.

This chain joins TRBV30 and TRBJ1-2; TRBD1 aligns across 9 bases. The CDR3 is 14 residues long. Trimming took 4 bases from V and 5 from J; bases not matched to a gene: 8. CDR1 and CDR2 (germline): GTSNPN, SVGIG (reference sequence). CDR3 amino acids: CAWIATTGGYGYTF. CDR3 bases: TGTGCCTGGATCGCAACGACAGGGGGATATGGCTACACCTTC.

The chain recombines TRBV20-1 with TRBJ1-5; D not resolved. Germline CDR1 is DFQATT and CDR2 is SNEGSKA (reference sequence). V lost 4 bases, J lost 9 bases, and 10 bases lay in between. The CDR3 is 11 amino acids. The CDR3 is CSAKGATPQHF. The DNA for the CDR3 is TGCAGTGCTAAGGGAGCGACGCCCCAGCATTTT.

This chain connects TRBV7-8 to TRBJ2-1; 13 bases match TRBD2. After removal of 4 bases from V and 4 bases from J, the junction contained 4 bases not matched to a gene. CDR1 SGHVS and CDR2 FQNEAQ come from the germline V gene. This CDR3 is built from 16 residues. In nucleotides, the CDR3 is TGTGCCAGCAGCTATGAGGGACTAGCGGGATACAATGAGCAGTTCTTC. Its translation is CASSYEGLAGYNEQFF. The variable domain in full, completed from reference TRBV7-8 and TRBJ2-1, reads GAGVSQSPRYKVAKRGQDVALRCDPISGHVSLFWYQQALGQGPEFLTYFQNEAQLDKSGLPSDRFFAERPEGSVSTLKIQRTQQEDSAVYLCASSYEGLAGYNEQFFGPGTRLTVL.

J is TRBJ1-5 and V is TRBV28, with 7 bases fitting TRBD1. V shed 4 bases, J shed 4 bases, and the junction held 10 bases outside the gene matches. The CDR3 sequence is 16 residues long. Germline V gene lookup returns CDR1 MDHEN and CDR2 SYDVKM. CDR3: CASSSLPGTENQPQHF. CDR3 nucleotides: TGTGCCAGCAGTTCTTTACCCGGGACAGAGAATCAGCCCCAGCATTTT.

V is TRBV30 and J is TRBJ2-2; 8 bases line up with TRBD2. The CDR3 has 16 residues. The V gene end was trimmed by 0 bases and the J gene end by 2 bases; junction bases not matched to a gene: 5. Germline lookup yields CDR1 GTSNPN and CDR2 SVGIG (reference sequence). The CDR3, as DNA: TGTGCCTGGAGTGTATTACTAGCGGTTAACACCGGGGAGCTGTTTTTT. Translated: CAWSVLLAVNTGELFF.

The chain is built from TRBV28 and TRBJ2-7, with a weak D call TRBD2 (5 bases). V lost 6 bases, J lost 2 bases, and 11 bases lay in between. Germline CDR1 and CDR2: MDHEN and SYDVKM. The CDR3 has 13 residues. CDR3 sequence (DNA): TGTGCCAGCAGCGCTTACGGGACCTACGAGCAGTACTTC. As protein: CASSAYGTYEQYF.

The chain links TRBV7-2 to TRBJ1-4; D call uncertain. The V gene's germline CDR1 is SGHTA and CDR2 FQGNSA. This CDR3 is built from 13 residues. The V end was cut by 4 bases, the J end by 8 bases, with 11 bases between. The DNA of the CDR3 is TGTGCCAGCAGCTCGCTTACAGTGGAAAAACTGTTTTTT. Its protein product is CASSSLTVEKLFF.

The chain couples TRBV28 to TRBJ2-7, with 7 nucleotides matching TRBD2. V shed 4 bases and J 6 bases; nucleotides not matched to a gene: 12. In germline, CDR1 is MDHEN, CDR2 SYDVKM. The CDR3 runs to 15 residues. The chain's CDR3 is CASSSPGREGSEQYF. The CDR3 nucleotides are TGTGCCAGCAGTTCCCCTGGGAGGGAGGGCTCCGAGCAGTACTTC.

The rearrangement uses TRBV6-6 and TRBJ1-2, with TRBD1 identical over 10 bases. After removal of 6 bases from V and 7 bases from J, the junction contained 14 bases not matched to a gene. CDR1 MNHNY and CDR2 SVGAGI come from the germline V gene (reference sequence). The CDR3 contains 16 residues. CDR3 loop: CASRPPGGQGIGGYTF. The CDR3 bases are TGTGCCAGCAGACCCCCAGGGGGACAGGGGATTGGTGGCTACACCTTC.

The chain is built from TRBV6-5 and TRBJ2-1; D possibly corresponds to TRBD2 (6 bases). V was cut by 2 bases and J by 7 bases, with 12 bases left in between. The CDR3 length is 14 residues. From germline, CDR1 is MNHEY and CDR2 SVGAGI. The CDR3: CASSYTSNGNEQFF. In nucleotides, the CDR3 is TGTGCCAGCAGTTACACTAGCAACGGAAATGAGCAGTTCTTC.

The V gene is TRBV5-1, the J gene TRBJ2-4; D possibly corresponds to TRBD1 (5 bases). The germline V gene has CDR1 SGHRS and CDR2 YFSETQ. Trimming took off 4 bases at V and 8 bases at J, with 19 bases between the two ends. This CDR3 has 15 residues. In DNA, the CDR3 is TGCGCCAGCAGCCGCCAAACACAGACAGCCGACATTCAGTACTTC. This gives the protein CASSRQTQTADIQYF.